The 21 T cell receptor beta chains reported below all come from one sample, sequenced in a study of shared clonotypes between healthy human individuals (dated by TCRdb to about 2020). CD8 naive samples were CD45RO-negative cells positively selected for CCR7, giving a CD45RA+CCR7+ population that excluded TemRA cells. The method was the immunoSEQ multiplex PCR assay. This immuneACCESS table, as held by TCRdb, lists in-frame sequences with V and J called but not all clones. Of the missing ones, under half trace to an unresolved V gene in checked studies; the others have no known cause. The sample includes roughly 590,000 clones, with 95% to 96% observed a single time. In total, the top ten clones hold over 0.09% of the sample. The source material was naive CD8+ T cells sorted from blood. The cell subset or site label here, explained by the study, means: CD45RA+CCR7+. The receptors stem from a woman in her 30s in good health.

The chain uses TRBV2 and TRBJ1-1; D uncertain. This CDR3 spans 14 amino acids. Looked up from germline, CDR1 is SNHLY and CDR2 is FYNNEI. V shed 5 bases and J shed 0 bases, with 10 bases lying between them. The CDR3 region is CASSSGPMNTEAFF. The CDR3 bases are TGTGCCAGCAGTTCCGGACCCATGAACACTGAAGCTTTCTTT.

The rearrangement joins TRBV4-2 to TRBJ2-2; 10 bases agree with TRBD1. V shed 4 bases, J shed 5 bases, and the junction held 4 bases outside the gene matches. Germline CDR1 is LGHNA and CDR2 is YNFKEQ. The CDR3 has 15 amino acids. The CDR3 loop reads CASSRDRGRTGELFF. The CDR3 DNA is TGTGCCAGCAGCCGAGACAGGGGGCGGACCGGGGAGCTGTTTTTT.

J is TRBJ2-1 and V is TRBV9; 8 bases fit TRBD1. V lost 4 bases to trimming and J lost 0 bases; unmatched junction nucleotides: 3. Per the germline V gene, CDR1 is SGDLS and CDR2 is YYNGEE. The CDR3 sequence is 15 residues long. The CDR3 DNA reads as TGTGCCAGCAGCCTCGACAGGGGCTCCTACAATGAGCAGTTCTTC. This gives the protein CASSLDRGSYNEQFF.

J is TRBJ2-3 and V is TRBV4-1; a possible D gene is TRBD1 (6 bases). From germline, CDR1 is MGHRA and CDR2 YSYEKL. CDR3 length: 16 residues. V gave up 4 bases and J gave up 2 bases, with 16 bases separating them. The chain's CDR3 is CASSPPPGQITDTQYF. The CDR3 bases are TGCGCCAGCAGCCCACCGCCCGGACAGATCACAGATACGCAGTATTTT.

This clone was seen once. This chain links TRBV6-6 with TRBJ1-1, with TRBD1 as a possible D gene (5 bases). The germline V gene encodes CDR1 MNHNY and CDR2 SVGAGI (reference sequence). V was trimmed by 6 bases and J by 11 bases, leaving 22 bases between them. This CDR3 is built from 14 residues. The CDR3 bases are TGTGCCAGCAGACCACAGGTTTTGTTGGGATCGGCTTTCTTT. Its translation: CASRPQVLLGSAFF.

The chain joins TRBV27 to TRBJ2-5, with 7 bases aligning to TRBD2. The end of the DNA is better explained by TRBJ2-7, so the J call may be wrong. CDR1 and CDR2 from the germline V gene are MNHEY and SMNVEV (reference sequence). The CDR3 length is 14 residues. The CDR3 is CASSWGGAVYEQYF. CDR3 DNA sequence: TGTGCCAGCAGTTGGGGGGGAGCTGTTTACGAGCAGTACTTC.

V usage is TRBV11-2 and J usage is TRBJ2-7; 7 nucleotides align to TRBD1. The germline CDR1 and CDR2 sequences are SGHAT and FQNNGV. V was clipped by 3 bases and J by 5 bases; unmatched bases: 1. This CDR3 has 12 residues. The CDR3 reads CASSFDRDEQYF. CDR3 bases: TGTGCCAGCAGCTTTGACAGGGACGAGCAGTACTTC. Using reference TRBV11-2 and TRBJ2-7 for the parts outside the CDR3, the full variable domain is EAGVAQSPRYKIIEKRQSVAFWCNPISGHATLYWYQQILGQGPKLLIQFQNNGVVDDSQLPKDRFSAERLKGVDSTLKIQPAKLEDSAVYLCASSFDRDEQYFGPGTRLTVT.

The chain links TRBV4-2 to TRBJ1-2, with D uncertain. V gave up 1 base and J gave up 5 bases, with 14 bases separating them. This CDR3 has 15 residues. From germline, CDR1 is LGHNA and CDR2 YNFKEQ. The CDR3 sequence: CASSQGGSIGYGYTF. The DNA for the CDR3 is TGTGCCAGCAGCCAAGGGGGATCGATTGGGTATGGCTACACCTTC.

This rearrangement joins TRBV19 to TRBJ1-2; a possible D gene is TRBD1 (6 bases). CDR3 length: 14 amino acids. Germline V gene sequence: CDR1 LNHDA, CDR2 SQIVND (reference sequence). Trimming removed 6 bases at V and 6 bases at J, with 17 bases between. CDR3 sequence: CASSYQQGYDGYTF. The CDR3 DNA reads as TGTGCCAGTAGCTATCAACAGGGTTACGATGGCTACACCTTC. The complete variable domain, with remaining parts taken from reference TRBV19 and TRBJ1-2, reads DGGITQSPKYLFRKEGQNVTLSCEQNLNHDAMYWYRQDPGQGLRLIYYSQIVNDFQKGDIAEGYSVSREKKESFPLTVTSAQKNPTAFYLCASSYQQGYDGYTFGSGTRLTVV.

V and J are TRBV2 and TRBJ1-1; D gene ambiguous. Germline-derived CDR1 and CDR2 are SNHLY and FYNNEI. CDR3 length: 14 amino acids. Between the trimmed V and J ends, which lost 3 bases and 1 base, there was a span of 9 bases. The CDR3 loop reads CASSEAGSNTEAFF. The CDR3 coding sequence is TGTGCCAGCAGTGAGGCAGGCTCGAACACTGAAGCTTTCTTT.

J is TRBJ2-5 and V is TRBV14; unclear D gene. Trimming took 0 bases from V and 1 from J, leaving 18 bases between them. The germline V gene encodes CDR1 SGHDN and CDR2 FVKESK. This CDR3 spans 18 amino acids. Here the CDR3 reads CASSQDLVGVLSQETQYF. CDR3 DNA sequence: TGTGCCAGCAGCCAAGATCTAGTAGGCGTCCTCAGCCAAGAGACCCAGTACTTC.

J is TRBJ1-5 and V is TRBV9; 7 positions agree with TRBD1. The length of the CDR3 is 14 residues. In germline, CDR1 is SGDLS, CDR2 YYNGEE. The V and J ends lost 3 bases and 4 bases, in that order; junction bases with no gene match: 4. This CDR3 reads CASSAGGDNQPQHF. Written as DNA, the CDR3 is TGTGCCAGCAGCGCAGGGGGGGATAATCAGCCCCAGCATTTT.

For this clone: This sample also contains other DNA sequences that code for the same CDR3. The chain carries TRBV7-9 and TRBJ1-1; weak D call: TRBD1 (5 bases). The CDR3 runs to 12 residues. The V and J ends lost 5 bases and 3 bases respectively, with 7 bases between them. CDR1 is SEHNR, CDR2 FQNEAQ, per germline (reference sequence). CDR3 loop: CASSQGDTEAFF. The DNA for the CDR3 is TGTGCCAGCAGCCAAGGGGACACTGAAGCTTTCTTT.

V gene TRBV21-1 combines with J gene TRBJ2-2; the table's D gene call, TRBD1, was not cross checked with the DNA. TRBV21-1 is flagged as a pseudogene. This CDR3 is built from 16 residues. The CDR3 sequence is CASSKLGRGVDGELFF. As DNA, the CDR3 is TGTGCCAGCAGCAAGCTAGGCAGGGGTGTGGACGGGGAGCTGTTTTTT.

The chain combines TRBV21-1 with TRBJ2-3; the D segment call TRBD2 is taken from the table without a DNA check. TRBV21-1 is marked as a pseudogene. The CDR3 length is 15 residues. The CDR3 protein is CASSKEGGLTDTQYF. The CDR3, as DNA: TGTGCCAGCAGCAAAGAGGGGGGGCTCACAGATACGCAGTATTTT.

For this clone: Other DNA sequences of this sample code for an identical CDR3. CDR3 in amino acids: CASSLSGANVLTF. In nucleotides, the CDR3 is TGTGCCAGCAGTCTCTCTGGGGCCAACGTCCTGACTTTC. The chain is built from TRBV27 and TRBJ2-6; D not certain. Trimming shortened V by 5 bases and J by 0 bases, and 2 bases separated the two germline ends. CDR1 is MNHEY and CDR2 is SMNVEV in the germline V gene (reference sequence). This CDR3 has 13 amino acids. The whole variable domain, remainder taken from reference TRBV27 and TRBJ2-6, is EAQVTQNPRYLITVTGKKLTVTCSQNMNHEYMSWYRQDPGLGLRQIYYSMNVEVTDKGDVPEGYKVSRKEKRNFPLILESPSPNQTSLYFCASSLSGANVLTFGAGSRLTVL.

The V and J genes are TRBV4-1 and TRBJ1-4; D is possibly TRBD1 (6 bases). This CDR3 contains 20 residues. V was trimmed by 4 bases and J by 5 bases, leaving 29 bases between them. In germline, CDR1 is MGHRA, CDR2 YSYEKL. CDR3 DNA: TGCGCCAGCAGCCCCCGAGAGCGCCCCGGGGTCCCGAGGGGGAATGAAAAACTGTTTTTT. It is translated as CASSPRERPGVPRGNEKLFF.

This clone showed up just once. The same CDR3 also results from other DNA sequences found in this sample. The genes are TRBV13 and TRBJ2-5; the D gene is possibly TRBD2 (6 bases). The J call may be faulty, since TRBJ2-7 better matches the DNA end. The CDR3 totals 13 residues. The germline CDR1 and CDR2 sequences are PRHDT and FYEKMQ (reference sequence). For the CDR3, the DNA is TGTGCCAGCAGCTTAGGCGGGAGCTACGAGCAGTACTTC. Its protein product is CASSLGGSYEQYF.

V gene TRBV19 combines with J gene TRBJ2-1, with D maybe TRBD2 (5 bases). The CDR3 sequence is 14 residues long. From germline, CDR1 is LNHDA and CDR2 SQIVND (reference sequence). V lost 6 bases to trimming and J lost 7 bases, with 16 bases between them. CDR3 sequence reads: CASSPVTGINEQFF. CDR3 coding DNA: TGTGCCAGTAGCCCCGTTACGGGAATTAATGAGCAGTTCTTC.

V is TRBV27 and J is TRBJ2-7; 8 bases align to TRBD2. The CDR3 is made up of 13 amino acids. V was pared by 4 bases and J by 6 bases, with 5 bases of the junction left unmatched. Per germline, CDR1 MNHEY and CDR2 SMNVEV (reference sequence). The CDR3 DNA sequence: TGTGCCAGCAGTTCCCTTAGCGGGACCGAGCAGTACTTC. This encodes CASSSLSGTEQYF.

This chain joins TRBV14 and TRBJ1-3; D is uncertain. Germline V gene lookup returns CDR1 SGHDN and CDR2 FVKESK. Trimming stripped 1 base from V and 4 bases from J, with 14 bases between. There are 16 residues in the CDR3. CDR3: CASSQVEGYTGNTIYF. Written as DNA, the CDR3 is TGTGCCAGCAGCCAAGTAGAAGGGTATACGGGAAACACCATATATTTT.